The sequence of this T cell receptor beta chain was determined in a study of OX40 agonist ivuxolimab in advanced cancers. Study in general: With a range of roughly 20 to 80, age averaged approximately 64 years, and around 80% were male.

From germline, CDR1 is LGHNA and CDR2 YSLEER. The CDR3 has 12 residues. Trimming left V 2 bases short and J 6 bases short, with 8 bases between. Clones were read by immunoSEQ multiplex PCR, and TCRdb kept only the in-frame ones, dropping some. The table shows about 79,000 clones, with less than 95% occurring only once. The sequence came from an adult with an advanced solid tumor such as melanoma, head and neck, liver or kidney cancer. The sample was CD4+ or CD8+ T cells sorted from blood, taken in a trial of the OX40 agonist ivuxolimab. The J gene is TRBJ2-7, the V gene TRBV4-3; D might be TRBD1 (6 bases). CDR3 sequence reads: CASSQTGSEQYF. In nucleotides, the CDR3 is TGCGCCAGCAGCCAAACAGGGTCCGAGCAGTACTTC.